Each of the 17 T cell receptor beta chains below was sequenced from the same sample in a study of identical twins. MiXCR, run by TCRdb on the 5' RACE reads, gives a single entry per CDR3 protein. The data show hundreds of thousands of distinct CDR3 sequences, approximately 7.3% seen once. These data were likewise used in another study, on yellow fever vaccine responses in identical twins.

Sample: CD8+ T cells sorted from blood. The receptors shown here come from a woman under 30 in good health.

The chain is built from TRBV6-1 and TRBJ2-5, with 7 bases aligning to TRBD2. V lost 7 bases, J lost 1 base, and 12 bases stayed unmatched. Germline V gives CDR1 MNHNS, CDR2 SASEGT. The CDR3 spans 16 residues. The CDR3 nucleotides are TGTGCCAGCACCAACCCGTCGGGGGGTTTCCAAGAGACCCAGTACTTC. Encoded protein: CASTNPSGGFQETQYF.

The J gene is TRBJ2-1, the V gene TRBV7-6; D ambiguous. V lost 5 bases, J lost 9 bases, and 17 bases lay in between. Germline CDR1 SGHVS, CDR2 FNYEAQ. The CDR3 is 14 residues long. The CDR3 sequence: CASSTNLDILEQFF. In nucleotides, the CDR3 is TGTGCCAGCAGCACCAACTTAGACATCCTTGAGCAGTTCTTC.

This clonotype was detected only a few times. V and J are TRBV7-6 and TRBJ2-7, with D perhaps TRBD2 (6 bases). V was clipped by 3 bases and J by 2 bases, with 20 bases between them. The CDR3 totals 17 residues. Germline-derived CDR1 and CDR2 are SGHVS and FNYEAQ. CDR3 protein: CASSFSLGDSGPYEQYF. DNA for the CDR3: TGTGCCAGCAGCTTCTCTCTTGGGGATAGCGGACCCTACGAGCAGTACTTC. Together with reference TRBV7-6 and TRBJ2-7, the CDR3 gives the full variable domain: GAGVSQSPRYKVTKRGQDVALRCDPISGHVSLYWYRQALGQGPEFLTYFNYEAQQDKSGLPNDRFSAERPEGSISTLTIQRTEQRDSAMYRCASSFSLGDSGPYEQYFGPGTRLTVT.

The chain recombines TRBV5-1 with TRBJ2-7; TRBD1 aligns across 9 bases. The V and J ends lost 4 bases and 5 bases, in that order; junction bases with no gene match: 7. CDR3 length: 14 residues. Germline CDR1 SGHRS, CDR2 YFSETQ. The CDR3 coding sequence is TGCGCCAGCAGCCCGGGGACAGGGTGGGACGAGCAGTACGTC. This sequence encodes CASSPGTGWDEQYV.

This clonotype was observed a few times. J is TRBJ1-3 and V is TRBV4-1; D call uncertain. Trimming cost V 2 bases and J 0 bases, with 8 bases left between them. The germline gives CDR1 MGHRA, CDR2 YSYEKL. The CDR3 covers 15 residues. CDR3 in DNA: TGCGCCAGCAGCCAACTCCGTAACTCTGGAAACACCATATATTTT. Protein product: CASSQLRNSGNTIYF.

This clonotype has more than one count but fewer than ten. The chain employs TRBV4-1 and TRBJ2-7; D possibly corresponds to TRBD2 (6 bases). Germline lookup yields CDR1 MGHRA and CDR2 YSYEKL. The CDR3 length is 15 residues. The ends were cut back, 2 bases at V and 3 bases at J, with 14 bases in the middle. The CDR3 bases are TGCGCCAGCAGCCAATCCCGGGGACTTTACTACGAGCAGTACTTC. Protein: CASSQSRGLYYEQYF.

This clonotype was seen repeatedly, ten times or more. The chain is built from TRBV5-1 and TRBJ2-2; D is possibly TRBD2 (6 bases). Looked up from germline, CDR1 is SGHRS and CDR2 is YFSETQ. V was clipped by 4 bases and J by 3 bases, with 10 bases between them. The CDR3 has 14 amino acids. CDR3 nucleotides: TGCGCCAGCAGCGAGGGACTTTACACCGGGGAGCTGTTTTTT. The encoded protein is CASSEGLYTGELFF.

This clonotype was picked up many times. V and J are TRBV6-5 and TRBJ2-1; the D is unclear. The CDR3 runs 13 residues. The V gene lost 2 bases and the J gene lost 9 bases, with 11 bases spanning the gap. In germline, CDR1 is MNHEY, CDR2 SVGAGI. CDR3 region: CASSYGPTGEQFF. CDR3 sequence (DNA): TGTGCCAGCAGTTACGGGCCCACGGGTGAGCAGTTCTTC.

The chain carries TRBV27 and TRBJ2-7; D unclear. V lost 6 bases and J 6 bases, leaving 9 bases between the germline ends. The CDR3 spans 11 residues. Germline CDR1 is MNHEY and CDR2 is SMNVEV (reference sequence). In DNA, the CDR3 is TGTGCCAGCAGCACCCGGAGCGAGCAGTACTTC. Amino acid sequence: CASSTRSEQYF.

This sequence joins TRBV27 and TRBJ2-7; 9 bases match TRBD1. Germline V gives CDR1 MNHEY, CDR2 SMNVEV (reference sequence). The CDR3 consists of 16 residues. V shed 6 bases and J 3 bases; nucleotides not matched to a gene: 12. DNA for the CDR3: TGTGCCAGCAGAACCAGAGTTGGGACAGGGAACTACGAGCAGTACTTC. This encodes CASRTRVGTGNYEQYF.

The chain combines TRBV6-5 with TRBJ2-3; 7 nucleotides agree with TRBD1. V was clipped by 6 bases and J by 5 bases; unmatched bases: 14. The CDR3 sequence is 16 residues long. Per the germline V gene, CDR1 is MNHEY and CDR2 is SVGAGI. The CDR3 region has the DNA TGTGCCAGCAGCTTACACAGGGGCTCGATCGGAGATACGCAGTATTTT. Translating it yields CASSLHRGSIGDTQYF.

CDR3 amino acids: CASSLGQRPSYEQYV. DNA of the CDR3: TGTGCCAGCAGCTTAGGACAGCGACCCTCCTACGAGCAGTACGTC. The chain combines TRBV7-8 with TRBJ2-7, with TRBD1 as a possible D gene (5 bases). This CDR3 contains 15 residues. Germline V gene lookup returns CDR1 SGHVS and CDR2 FQNEAQ. The V and J ends lost 1 base and 0 bases respectively, with 10 bases between them.

This clonotype came up a few times. The J gene is TRBJ2-7, the V gene TRBV4-1; 7 positions agree with TRBD2. With V trimmed by 4 bases and J by 6 bases, 3 bases remained unmatched. There are 12 residues in the CDR3. Germline values: CDR1 MGHRA, CDR2 YSYEKL. CDR3 nucleotides: TGCGCCAGCAGCCGGGAGGGTTCCGAGCAGTACTTC. The encoded protein is CASSREGSEQYF.

The chain uses TRBV10-3 and TRBJ2-6; D could derive from TRBD1 or TRBD2 (6 bases each). Trimming stripped 2 bases from V and 2 bases from J, with 10 bases between. The CDR3 totals 16 residues. From germline, CDR1 is ENHRY and CDR2 SYGVKD. The CDR3 DNA reads TGTGCCATCAGTGAGCCGGGGGCCCCTGGGGCCAACGTCCTGACTTTC. This codes for CAISEPGAPGANVLTF.

There are a few counts of this clonotype. The chain recombines TRBV20-1 with TRBJ2-5; D possibly corresponds to TRBD2 (7 bases). With 5 bases removed from V and 1 base from J, the gap between germline ends came to 14 bases. Per germline, CDR1 DFQATT and CDR2 SNEGSKA (reference sequence). The CDR3 spans 14 residues. The CDR3, as DNA: TGCAGTGCTTCCGATGGGGGGGCCCAAGAGACCCAGTACTTC. It specifies CSASDGGAQETQYF.

This clonotype was counted many times. The chain uses TRBV7-8 and TRBJ2-5; D unclear. Trimming cost V 2 bases and J 5 bases, with 6 bases left between them. There are 12 residues in the CDR3. In germline, CDR1 is SGHVS, CDR2 FQNEAQ. The CDR3 region is CASSLSSETQYF. The CDR3 coding sequence is TGTGCCAGCAGCTTAAGCTCCGAGACCCAGTACTTC.

This clonotype was recorded many times. The rearrangement joins TRBV5-5 to TRBJ1-4; D possibly corresponds to TRBD1 (5 bases). V was trimmed by 4 bases and J by 5 bases, leaving 15 bases between them. The CDR3 is 15 amino acids. Germline CDR1 reads SGHKS; CDR2 reads YYEKEE (reference sequence). CDR3 sequence (DNA): TGTGCCAGCAGCCTGTTTACAGGATTAAATGAAAAACTGTTTTTT. It encodes CASSLFTGLNEKLFF.